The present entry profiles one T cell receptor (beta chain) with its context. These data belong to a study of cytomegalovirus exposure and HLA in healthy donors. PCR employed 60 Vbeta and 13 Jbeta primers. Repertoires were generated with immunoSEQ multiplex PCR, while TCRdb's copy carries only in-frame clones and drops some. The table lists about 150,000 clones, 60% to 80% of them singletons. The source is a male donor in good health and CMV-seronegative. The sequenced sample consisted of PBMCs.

This CDR3 reads CASRPTGGWTEAFF. CDR3 DNA sequence: TGTGCCAGCAGGCCGACAGGGGGCTGGACTGAAGCTTTCTTT. V is TRBV11-2 and J is TRBJ1-1, with 10 nucleotides matching TRBD1. The trim removed 6 bases at V and 5 bases at J, leaving 6 bases unmatched. This CDR3 contains 14 residues. Germline V gene data show CDR1 as SGHAT and CDR2 as FQNNGV.